The rows below give T cell receptor beta chains drawn from one sample of a study of Graves' ophthalmopathy and Graves' hyperthyroidism. Via MiXCR, TCRdb re-called the multiplex PCR reads, giving one row per CDR3 protein. The data hold hundreds of thousands of distinct CDR3 sequences, with 35% to 45% observed a single time. Sequencing was carried out using peripheral blood. These TCRs come from an adult man with Graves' ophthalmopathy. CDR3s include the opening cysteine and the closing phenylalanine or tryptophan. Each record gives: J gene, V gene, clone size, D gene, CDR3 protein, CDR3 DNA. A D gene is named only where the DNA matches it firmly. Only some rows state a clone size, as once, few, many or a class for expanded clones.

J: TRBJ1-5; V: TRBV20-1; size: many; D: TRBD1; CDR3: CSAKLHRDRNQPQHF; DNA: TGCAGTGCTAAACTGCACCGGGACAGAAATCAGCCCCAGCATTTT
J: TRBJ1-1; V: TRBV9; size: many; D: TRBD1; CDR3: CASSSRDRDYTEAFF; DNA: TGTGCCAGCAGCAGTCGGGACAGGGACTACACTGAAGCTTTCTTT
J: TRBJ2-7; V: TRBV25-1; size: -; D: TRBD1; CDR3: CAGSESMGTGVHEQYF; DNA: TGTGCCGGCAGTGAATCCATGGGGACAGGGGTTCACGAGCAGTACTTC
J: TRBJ1-4; V: TRBV2; size: -; D: -; CDR3: CASSAGREGEKLFF; DNA: TGTGCCAGCAGTGCAGGCAGGGAGGGAGAAAAACTGTTTTTT
J: TRBJ2-1; V: TRBV2; size: few; D: TRBD2; CDR3: CASKGLAGVYEQFF; DNA: TGTGCCAGCAAAGGACTAGCGGGAGTGTATGAGCAGTTCTTC
J: TRBJ1-1; V: TRBV7-9; size: many; D: TRBD1; CDR3: CASRPRDRLNTEAFF; DNA: TGTGCCAGCAGACCCCGGGACAGACTGAACACTGAAGCTTTCTTT
J: TRBJ1-1; V: TRBV19; size: -; D: -; CDR3: CASSYAGDHTEAFF; DNA: TGTGCCAGCAGTTACGCCGGGGACCACACTGAAGCCTTCTTT
J: TRBJ1-6; V: TRBV25-1; size: -; D: -; CDR3: CASQVEDSPLHF; DNA: TGTGCCAGCCAAGTCGAGGATTCACCCCTCCACTTT
J: TRBJ2-7; V: TRBV20-1; size: -; D: TRBD2; CDR3: CSARISGGAHEQYF; DNA: TGCAGTGCTCGTATTAGCGGGGGGGCACACGAGCAGTACTTC
J: TRBJ2-7; V: TRBV12-3/TRBV12-4; size: few; D: TRBD1; CDR3: CASSQAGQGARRSYEQYF; DNA: TGTGCCAGCAGCCAAGCCGGACAGGGGGCAAGGAGGTCCTACGAGCAGTACTTC
J: TRBJ1-6; V: TRBV7-9; size: -; D: -; CDR3: CASSQVILGLGRLNSPLHF; DNA: TGCGCCAGCAGCCAGGTTATCTTGGGCCTAGGGCGTTTGAATTCACCCCTCCACTTT
J: TRBJ1-2; V: TRBV14; size: many; D: TRBD1; CDR3: CASSQGTGLYGYTF; DNA: TGTGCCAGCAGCCAAGGGACAGGGCTCTATGGCTACACCTTC
J: TRBJ1-2; V: TRBV25-1; size: -; D: -; CDR3: CASSRSPKAGGKYGYTF; DNA: TGTGCCAGCAGCCGTAGCCCGAAGGCGGGAGGGAAGTATGGCTACACCTTC
J: TRBJ1-6; V: TRBV9; size: many; D: -; CDR3: CASSYASLNSPLHF; DNA: TGTGCCAGCAGCTACGCCTCCCTAAATTCACCCCTCCACTTT
J: TRBJ1-2; V: TRBV29-1; size: -; D: -; CDR3: CSLSRGRYGYTF; DNA: TGCAGCTTATCGCGGGGACGCTATGGCTACACCTTC
J: TRBJ2-7; V: TRBV19; size: many; D: TRBD1; CDR3: CASSRDRATFGDEQYF; DNA: TGTGCCAGTAGTAGGGACAGGGCTACGTTCGGGGACGAGCAGTACTTC
J: TRBJ1-4; V: TRBV29-1; size: -; D: TRBD1; CDR3: CSVVQGGKLFF; DNA: TGCAGCGTTGTTCAGGGGGGAAAACTGTTTTTT
J: TRBJ2-2; V: TRBV12-3/TRBV12-4; size: -; D: TRBD2; CDR3: CASSVPGGLELFF; DNA: TGTGCCTCCTCAGTCCCCGGGGGGTTGGAGCTGTTTTTT
J: TRBJ2-6; V: TRBV11-2; size: many; D: -; CDR3: CASTRTASSGANVLTF; DNA: TGTGCCAGCACCAGGACTGCCAGCTCTGGGGCCAACGTCCTGACTTTC
J: TRBJ1-1; V: TRBV7-8; size: many; D: -; CDR3: CASSLVGRMNTEAFF; DNA: TGTGCCAGCAGCTTAGTGGGGCGGATGAACACTGAAGCTTTCTTT
J: TRBJ2-7; V: TRBV2; size: many; D: TRBD2; CDR3: CAIRASGTYEQYF; DNA: TGTGCCATTAGGGCTAGCGGAACCTACGAGCAGTACTTC
J: TRBJ2-5; V: TRBV7-9; size: many; D: -; CDR3: CASSLNGPQETQYF; DNA: TGTGCCAGCAGCTTAAATGGACCCCAAGAGACCCAGTACTTC
J: TRBJ2-7; V: TRBV7-2; size: few; D: TRBD2; CDR3: CTSSLGGSYEQYF; DNA: TGTACCAGCAGCTTGGGGGGGTCCTACGAGCAGTACTTC